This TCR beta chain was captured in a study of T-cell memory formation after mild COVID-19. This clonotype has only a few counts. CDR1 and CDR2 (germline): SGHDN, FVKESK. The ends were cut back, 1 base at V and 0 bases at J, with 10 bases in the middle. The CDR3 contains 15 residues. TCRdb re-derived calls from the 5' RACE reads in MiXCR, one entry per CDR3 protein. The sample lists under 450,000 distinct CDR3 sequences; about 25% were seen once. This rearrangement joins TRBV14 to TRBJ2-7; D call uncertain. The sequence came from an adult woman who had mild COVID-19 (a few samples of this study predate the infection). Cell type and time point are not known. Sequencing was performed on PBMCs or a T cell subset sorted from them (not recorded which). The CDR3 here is CASSQGWENSYEQYF. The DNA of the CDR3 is TGTGCCAGCAGCCAAGGGTGGGAAAACTCCTACGAGCAGTACTTC.